The clone carrying this TCR beta chain occurred many times. Its cognate antigen is unknown. V gave up 1 base and J gave up 2 bases, with 6 bases separating them. The CDR3 extends over 15 amino acids. These data belong to a study of T cells after yellow fever vaccination. Researchers made TCR cDNA using 5'RACE template switching, and this step added a universal primer site and UMIs. MiXCR was run by TCRdb on the 5' RACE reads, yielding one entry per CDR3 protein. The table includes some 560,000 distinct CDR3 sequences, around 21% detected once. Whole-study findings and limits: CD4 and CD8 compartments shared a small share of clonotypes. Detected again after the booster were most primary-vaccination clones, at about 96% CD4 and approximately 85% CD8.

This clonotype was obtained from a man aged 25-45 years who received the YFV17D yellow fever vaccine. The V and J genes are TRBV12-3 or TRBV12-4 and TRBJ2-6; D may be TRBD1 (6 bases). Sequenced material: PBMCs, taken 15 days after the yellow fever booster vaccination. Here the CDR3 reads CASSLGQAGANVLTF. The CDR3 DNA sequence: TGTGCCAGCAGTTTAGGACAGGCTGGGGCCAACGTCCTGACTTTC.